This is a list of T cell receptor beta chains from one sample in a study of a mutant IDH1 vaccine in newly diagnosed glioma. Measured with immunoSEQ multiplex PCR; TCRdb has only the in-frame clones, and not every one. Of tens of thousands of clones in the sample, around 92% were seen once. The antigens of these receptors remain unknown. The sequences come from PBMCs, collected from a glioma patient whose treatment included an IDH1 peptide vaccine. The receptor source for this set is a man in his fifties with glioma. Each CDR3 is given without its conserved first and last residue. Each record gives: J gene, V gene, CDR3 protein.

TRBJ2-5	TRBV6-4	ASRGETLHQETQY
TRBJ2-1	TRBV27	ATDRGDEQF
TRBJ2-7	TRBV30	AWDRGTSYEQY
TRBJ1-1	TRBV27	ASRKGQENTEAF
TRBJ1-2	TRBV28	ASLGRQTNYGYT
TRBJ1-4	TRBV30	AWREGAGEEKLF
TRBJ2-7	TRBV19	ASSIEDRGLYEQY
TRBJ1-1	TRBV29-1	SVLDRAGRGGTEAF
TRBJ2-1	TRBV27	ASSLYPSNEQF
TRBJ1-4	TRBV7-2	ASSVINRHEKLF
TRBJ1-2	TRBV29-1	SARQGARDNYGYT
TRBJ2-6	TRBV7-2	ASSSDSAYGTVVLT
TRBJ1-5	TRBV18	ASSQGQGQTLSAQH
TRBJ1-4	TRBV29-1	SAEGAANEKLF
TRBJ2-7	TRBV9	ASSVGDRSYEQY
TRBJ1-6	TRBV5-6	ASSLTGIYNSPLH
TRBJ2-2	TRBV18	ASSPGLSTGELF
TRBJ2-2	TRBV2	ASSYLPGELF
TRBJ2-1	TRBV10-1	ASSETGYDEQF
TRBJ1-1	TRBV7-2	ASSATGGTEAF
TRBJ2-1	TRBV7-9	ASSVGNRVSYNEQF
TRBJ1-5	TRBV7-2	ASSLAGPGNDQPQH
TRBJ2-1	TRBV6-5	ASSLAGYNEQF
TRBJ1-5	TRBV18	ASSPDGSNQPQH
TRBJ2-7	TRBV15	ATSRDLARGEPSYEQY
TRBJ2-5	TRBV6-5	ASGGLVKETQY
TRBJ2-7	TRBV7-2	ASSRTGTQGSYEQY
TRBJ1-4	TRBV15	ATSRPPGAGGEKLF
TRBJ1-3	TRBV7-6	ASSLASVGNTIY
TRBJ2-7	TRBV7-9	ASSLASAGGYEQY
TRBJ1-1	TRBV7-9	ASSLEGAVNTEAF
TRBJ1-1	TRBV18	ASSPADAREAF
TRBJ1-6	TRBV7-9	ASSWDRDNSPLH
TRBJ1-2	TRBV28	ASSLGGQIYGYT
TRBJ2-7	TRBV28	ASSLLRPPFEQY
TRBJ2-3	TRBV5-6	ASSLQVFSSTDTQY
TRBJ2-7	TRBV28	ASDRGIGEQY
TRBJ1-3	TRBV7-9	ASSLGQGTIY
TRBJ1-1	TRBV7-9	ASSWPEAEAF
TRBJ2-5	TRBV5-1	ASSLGGLGSGGEETQY
TRBJ2-7	TRBV7-9	ASSLAGSPYEQY
TRBJ1-6	TRBV2	ASSEGRRNSPLH
TRBJ2-3	TRBV5-8	ASSSGTSGGYTDTQY
TRBJ1-3	TRBV9	ASSGPWDSSGNTIY
TRBJ1-5	TRBV9	ASSVSGRLNQPQH
TRBJ2-1	TRBV5-6	ASSLGSPYNEQF
TRBJ1-1	TRBV30	AWNRVNTEAF
TRBJ2-1	TRBV9	ASSDGGSSYNEQF
TRBJ1-2	TRBV5-4	ASTSSGQGKYGYT
TRBJ2-2	TRBV5-1	ASKGSSGGSGELF
TRBJ1-2	TRBV28	ASRNRGNGYT
TRBJ2-5	TRBV6-5	ASRRSGAARETQY
TRBJ2-7	TRBV29-1	SVGTASSYEQY
TRBJ2-1	TRBV19	ASSMSNEQF
TRBJ2-7	TRBV9	ASSAGGSGDYEQY